This TCR beta chain was sequenced for a study of T cells in localized non-small cell lung cancer. Note on this clone: Its antigen is not identified.

Study-wide points: Among the top 100 tumor clones, a median about 60 appeared in adjacent lung.

Trimming shortened V by 6 bases and J by 4 bases, and 10 bases separated the two germline ends. Germline assignment: CDR1 MNHNY and CDR2 SVGAGI (reference sequence). The CDR3 consists of 12 residues. Method: immunoSEQ multiplex PCR; TCRdb's copy keeps in-frame clones and lacks some. The sample comprises roughly 53,000 clones, over 80% of which are singletons, and about 18% rests with the top ten. The sequence derives from a man aged 35 to 70 with stage III lung adenocarcinoma. The material was peripheral blood mononuclear cells, obtained before any cancer treatment. This chain links TRBV6-6 with TRBJ2-7, with D hard to call. CDR3 sequence (DNA): TGTGCCAGCAGGCAAGATTCTTACGAGCAGTACTTC. Translation gives CASRQDSYEQYF.